This T cell receptor (beta chain) was found in a study of blood T cells in healthy people across ages. General observations from the study: With naive T cell percentage, TCR beta diversity showed a strong correlation.

For this clonotype: Its cognate antigen is unknown.

V shed 5 bases and J shed 0 bases, with 8 bases lying between them. The CDR3 is made up of 14 amino acids. Germline loops: CDR1 ENHRY, CDR2 SYGVKD. Primers used in a second PCR of roughly 7 to 12 cycles were a sample-barcoded 5' primer and a J-beta primer mix. MiXCR was run by TCRdb on the 5' RACE reads, yielding one entry per CDR3 protein. The sample records some 1.8 million distinct CDR3 sequences, 35% to 50% being singletons. The material sequenced was blood. V gene TRBV10-3 combines with J gene TRBJ2-1, with D hard to call. The sequence derives from a human donor in good health. CDR3 DNA sequence: TGTGCCATCAGTAGCACCCCCTCCTACAATGAGCAGTTCTTC. Amino acids: CAISSTPSYNEQFF.